This T cell receptor (beta chain) was captured by sequencing in a study of regulatory T cells in long-lasting Graves disease. Study context: Graves' patients, diagnosed recently, had received antithyroid drugs under 3 months.

Note on this clonotype: Its antigen is undetermined.

This sample's time point: newly diagnosed GD, antithyroid drugs for less than 3 months. With RNA extracted from PBMCs as input, the TCR library was made. From germline, CDR1 is SGHAT and CDR2 FQNNGV. This CDR3 is 17 amino acids long. Germline trimming cut 1 base from V and 4 bases from J; bases unmatched to any gene: 5. Study results and caveats: Persistent-disease Graves' patients showed less TCR diversity than new cases. There were preferences for TRBV28, TRBJ1-2 and TRBJ2-5 in persistent disease.

CDR3-region Arm-PCR and iRepertoire HTBI primers produced the TCR beta libraries. Via MiXCR, TCRdb re-called the multiplex PCR reads, giving one row per CDR3 protein. The sample shows 380,000 or so distinct CDR3 sequences, about 17% of them seen only once. Another study also made use of these data, one on T cells in Graves' hyperthyroidism and ophthalmopathy. That report notes: Blood also held most thyroid clonotypes expanded beyond 0.001.

The chain carries TRBV11-2 and TRBJ2-3; 13 bases align to TRBD2. This TCR was sampled from a woman between 18 and 29 years old with Graves disease. The material sequenced was peripheral blood mononuclear cells (PBMCs), taken at new diagnosis, from a patient treated with antithyroid drugs. The CDR3 protein is CASSLGGLAGAADTQYF. The CDR3 nucleotides read TGTGCCAGCAGCTTAGGAGGACTAGCGGGAGCGGCAGATACGCAGTATTTT.